These 5 T cell receptor beta chains were all obtained from the same sample, sequenced in a study of CD8+CD57+ T cells in acquired aplastic anemia. TCR beta VDJ combinations and CDR3 sequences were profiled from genomic DNA. TCRdb ran MiXCR on the reads and lists one entry per CDR3 protein. The data show about 190,000 distinct CDR3 sequences, with 54% seen just once and roughly 15% held by the top ten. Sequencing was performed on sorted CD4+, CD8+, or CD8+CD57+ T cells (not recorded which) from PBMCs. The receptors derive from a human donor in good health, serving as a control.

With respect to this clonotype: This may be a read error: a much more frequent sequence differs by one nucleotide. The chain joins TRBV12-3 or TRBV12-4 to TRBJ1-5; tentative D call: TRBD1 (6 bases). There are 15 residues in the CDR3. The CDR3 sequence is CASSLADSRQGPQRF. CDR3 in DNA: TGTGCCAGCAGTTTAGCCGACAGTCGCCAGGGGCCCCAGCGTTTT.

V is TRBV25-1 and J is TRBJ2-2; no firm D call. The CDR3 sequence is 14 residues long. The V end was cut by 6 bases, the J end by 0 bases, with 8 bases between. Germline V lookup: CDR1 MGHDK, CDR2 SYGVNS. The DNA for the CDR3 is TGTGCCAGCAGCGTATGGGCGAACACCGGGGAGCTGTTTTTT. Translating it yields CASSVWANTGELFF.

This chain connects TRBV7-6 to TRBJ1-1, with unresolved D. The CDR3 covers 14 residues. Trimming pared 3 bases from V and 2 bases from J, leaving 10 bases between. The germline V gene has CDR1 SGHVS and CDR2 FNYEAQ. Here the CDR3 DNA reads TGTGCCAGCAGCTTGTCGCAGCTTAACACTGAAGCTTTCTTT. Protein sequence: CASSLSQLNTEAFF.

The table lists this clonotype with a count of one. This rearrangement joins TRBV20-1 to TRBJ2-2, with D perhaps given as TRBD1 or TRBD2 (6 bases each). This CDR3 is 16 amino acids long. Trimming left V 6 bases short and J 3 bases short, with 20 bases between. Germline lookup yields CDR1 DFQATT and CDR2 SNEGSKA (reference sequence). The CDR3 reads CSARQWGASDTGELFF. The DNA of the CDR3 is TGCAGTGCCCGGCAGTGGGGGGCTAGTGACACCGGGGAGCTGTTTTTT.

This clonotype occurred many times. The chain uses TRBV28 and TRBJ2-7, with 10 bases aligning to TRBD1. J lost 3 bases, V lost 8 bases, and 7 bases had no gene match. CDR3 size: 14 residues. The V gene's germline CDR1 is MDHEN and CDR2 SYDVKM. The CDR3 reads CASLGQGTFYEQYF. DNA for the CDR3: TGTGCCAGCTTGGGACAGGGGACATTCTACGAGCAGTACTTC.